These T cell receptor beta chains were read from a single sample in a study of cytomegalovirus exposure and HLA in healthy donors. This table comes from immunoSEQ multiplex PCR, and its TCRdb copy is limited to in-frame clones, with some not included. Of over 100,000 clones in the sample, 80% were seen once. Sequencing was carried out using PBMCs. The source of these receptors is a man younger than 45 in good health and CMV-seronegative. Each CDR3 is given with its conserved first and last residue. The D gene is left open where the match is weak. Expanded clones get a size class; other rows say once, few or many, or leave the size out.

CASSLPSGQGGSPLHF TGTGCCAGCAGCTTGCCCTCAGGGCAGGGGGGTTCACCCCTCCACTTT TRBV5-6 - TRBD1 16 TRBJ1-6
CASSPGTLNTEAFF TGTGCCAGCAGTCCCGGGACACTTAACACTGAAGCTTTCTTT TRBV28 - - 14 TRBJ1-1
CASSPEQLSYEQYF TGTGCCAGCTCACCAGAACAGCTCTCCTACGAGCAGTACTTC TRBV18 once - 14 TRBJ2-7
CASSPSDRVDSPLHF TGTGCCAGCTCACCATCGGACAGGGTAGATTCACCCCTCCACTTT TRBV18 - TRBD1 15 TRBJ1-6
CASSTPGTGSATQYF TGCGCCAGCAGCACCCCCGGGACAGGATCGGCAACCCAGTACTTC TRBV5-1 - TRBD1 15 TRBJ2-5
CASSTNPDQPQHF TGTGCCAGCAGCACCAACCCAGATCAGCCCCAGCATTTT TRBV11-3 - - 13 TRBJ1-5
CASRYTGGYGYTF TGTGCCAGCAGATATACAGGGGGGTATGGCTACACCTTC TRBV5-4 - TRBD1 13 TRBJ1-2
CASSLGALIQETQYF TGCGCCAGCAGCTTAGGAGCGTTGATCCAAGAGACCCAGTACTTC TRBV5-1 - - 15 TRBJ2-5
CASLGDRDNEQYF TGTGCCAGCCTGGGCGACAGGGACAACGAGCAGTACTTC TRBV28 - TRBD1 13 TRBJ2-7
CAVTDRQNYEQYF TGTGCCGTAACGGATCGACAGAACTACGAGCAGTACTTC TRBV5-4 - - 13 TRBJ2-7
CAWSEPAARDRVWNEQFF TGTGCCTGGAGTGAGCCAGCCGCCCGGGACAGGGTATGGAATGAGCAGTTCTTC TRBV30 - TRBD1 18 TRBJ2-1
CASSLEGPQETQYF TGTGCCAGCAGCTTAGAGGGGCCCCAAGAGACCCAGTACTTC TRBV7-9 - - 14 TRBJ2-5
CASRADRAYNSPLHF TGTGCCAGCAGAGCTGACAGGGCCTATAATTCACCCCTCCACTTT TRBV2 - TRBD1 15 TRBJ1-6
CASSYSWDSGTGELFF TGTGCCAGCAGTTACTCGTGGGACAGCGGCACCGGGGAGCTGTTTTTT TRBV6-5 - TRBD1 16 TRBJ2-2
CASSPQGPPDGYTF TGTGCCAGCAGCCCTCAGGGTCCTCCCGATGGCTACACCTTC TRBV7-9 - - 14 TRBJ1-2
CASSNLLANTGELFF TGCGCCAGCAGCAACCTGCTAGCGAACACCGGGGAGCTGTTTTTT TRBV4-1 - - 15 TRBJ2-2
CASSSGPGGTRPYGYTF TGTGCCAGCAGCTCCGGCCCGGGGGGGACCCGTCCCTATGGCTACACCTTC TRBV5-5 - - 17 TRBJ1-2
CASSLILKRGRTDTQYF TGTGCCAGCAGCTTGATCCTAAAGCGGGGTCGCACAGATACGCAGTATTTT TRBV7-9 - TRBD2 17 TRBJ2-3
CASSLLGGGLAGGESYEQYF TGTGCCAGCAGTTTATTGGGCGGGGGACTAGCGGGGGGCGAATCCTACGAGCAGTACTTC TRBV28 few TRBD2 20 TRBJ2-7
CAWSVGQGSEKLFF TGTGCCTGGAGTGTAGGACAGGGTAGTGAAAAACTGTTTTTT TRBV30 - TRBD1 14 TRBJ1-4
CASSSSRGAQYF TGTGCCAGCAGTTCCTCCCGGGGGGCCCAGTACTTC TRBV27 - TRBD2 12 TRBJ2-5
CASSPSGEGNSPLHF TGTGCCAGCAGTCCCTCAGGGGAGGGTAATTCACCCCTCCACTTT TRBV28 - - 15 TRBJ1-6